Each of the 13 T cell receptor beta chains below was sequenced from the same sample in a study of shared clonotypes between healthy human individuals. Method: immunoSEQ multiplex PCR; TCRdb's copy keeps in-frame clones and lacks some. The repertoire holds about 2 million clones, with 90% to 95% as singletons. Sequencing was done on a sample of naive CD4+ T cells sorted from blood. The subset is: CD45RA+ positively selected. Receptors originate from a young man in good health.

A single count supports this clone. The chain carries TRBV19 and TRBJ2-3; D possibly uses TRBD1 or TRBD2 (5 bases each). V was shortened by 6 bases and J by 4 bases, with 17 bases between the two germline ends. CDR1 and CDR2 (germline): LNHDA, SQIVND (reference sequence). The CDR3 loop spans 15 amino acids. In DNA, the CDR3 is TGTGCCAGTAGCCTGGGACGGGCCATCTCAGATACGCAGTATTTT. Translated, it gives CASSLGRAISDTQYF.

This chain links TRBV6-5 with TRBJ2-2; TRBD1 aligns across 10 bases. Unmatched junction bases numbered 5, after V lost 7 bases and J lost 6 bases. The CDR3 extends over 14 amino acids. The germline V gene encodes CDR1 MNHEY and CDR2 SVGAGI. The CDR3 reads CASKGTGAPGELFF. For the CDR3, the DNA is TGTGCCAGCAAGGGGACAGGGGCCCCCGGGGAGCTGTTTTTT.

This clone occurred once. The chain couples TRBV10-3 to TRBJ2-2; D gene ambiguous. V lost 7 bases, J lost 8 bases, and 17 bases lay in between. Germline V gene lookup returns CDR1 ENHRY and CDR2 SYGVKD. The CDR3 runs to 14 residues. In DNA, the CDR3 is TGTGCCATCACCGACCGTCCCACAATGGGGGAGCTGTTTTTT. Its translation is CAITDRPTMGELFF.

For the CDR3, the DNA is TGTGCCAGCAGTTTGTTCGGAGGGGCTGGAAACACCATATATTTT. Translation gives CASSLFGGAGNTIYF. The J gene is TRBJ1-3, the V gene TRBV28, with D maybe TRBD1 (5 bases). Trimming shortened V by 3 bases and J by 2 bases, and 11 bases separated the two germline ends. The CDR3 is made up of 15 amino acids. In germline, CDR1 is MDHEN, CDR2 SYDVKM.

The CDR3 bases are TGTGCCAGCACCGGGCGCCCGAGCTCCTACGAGCAGTACTTC. Residues: CASTGRPSSYEQYF. This rearrangement joins TRBV7-2 to TRBJ2-7; unclear D gene. Per the germline V gene, CDR1 is SGHTA and CDR2 is FQGNSA. This CDR3 contains 14 residues. Trimming pared 7 bases from V and 0 bases from J, leaving 13 bases between.

The chain is built from TRBV6-5 and TRBJ1-2; a possible D gene is TRBD1 (6 bases). This CDR3 spans 15 amino acids. Trimming took 0 bases from V and 0 from J, leaving 8 bases between them. Looked up from germline, CDR1 is MNHEY and CDR2 is SVGAGI. CDR3 amino acids: CASSYSQGTNYGYTF. The DNA for the CDR3 is TGTGCCAGCAGTTACTCGCAGGGGACTAACTATGGCTACACCTTC.

The chain is built from TRBV2 and TRBJ1-3, with no clear D. Per the germline V gene, CDR1 is SNHLY and CDR2 is FYNNEI. Deletions cut 3 bases from V and 0 bases from J, with 6 bases between. The CDR3 totals 14 residues. As DNA, the CDR3 is TGTGCCAGCAGTGACCGGTTCTCTGGAAACACCATATATTTT. Its translation is CASSDRFSGNTIYF.

The CDR3 DNA reads TGTGCCAGCAGTGTACAGGGACCCTCCTACGAGCAGTACTTC. Amino acid sequence: CASSVQGPSYEQYF. The chain joins TRBV2 to TRBJ2-7; maybe TRBD1 (6 bases). CDR1 and CDR2 from the germline V gene are SNHLY and FYNNEI. The V end lost 4 bases, the J end lost 0 bases, and 10 bases lay between the germline ends. The CDR3 covers 14 residues. The full variable domain, completed using reference TRBV2 and TRBJ2-7, is EPEVTQTPSHQVTQMGQEVILRCVPISNHLYFYWYRQILGQKVEFLVSFYNNEISEKSEIFDDQFSVERPDGSNFTLKIRSTKLEDSAMYFCASSVQGPSYEQYFGPGTRLTVT.

V is TRBV18 and J is TRBJ1-5, with D possibly being TRBD1 (6 bases). V lost 0 bases, J lost 7 bases, and 16 bases lay in between. CDR1 KGHSH and CDR2 LQKENI come from the germline V gene. The CDR3 is made up of 16 amino acids. The CDR3 spells CASSPPNRVGGQPQHF. DNA for the CDR3: TGTGCCAGCTCACCACCGAACAGGGTAGGTGGACAGCCCCAGCATTTT.

The chain has TRBV7-3 and TRBJ2-2; D might be TRBD2 (5 bases). With 3 bases removed from V and 0 bases from J, the gap between germline ends came to 20 bases. CDR3 size: 19 residues. Looked up from germline, CDR1 is SGHTA and CDR2 is FQGTGA. Here the CDR3 DNA reads TGTGCCAGCAGCTTCCCCCTCGGAGGCTTGTCCGCGAACACCGGGGAGCTGTTTTTT. Its protein is CASSFPLGGLSANTGELFF. Complete variable domain (other parts from reference TRBV7-3 and TRBJ2-2): GAGVSQTPSNKVTEKGKYVELRCDPISGHTALYWYRQSLGQGPEFLIYFQGTGAADDSGLPNDRFFAVRPEGSVSTLKIQRTERGDSAVYLCASSFPLGGLSANTGELFFGEGSRLTVL.

CDR3 DNA sequence: TGTGCCAGCAGCCCAGGGGGCACAGATACGCAGTATTTT. Translation gives CASSPGGTDTQYF. The V call is TRBV6-5, the J call TRBJ2-3, with a possible D match to TRBD1 (6 bases). This CDR3 contains 13 residues. Between the trimmed V and J ends, which lost 6 bases and 1 base, there was a span of 8 bases. CDR1 is MNHEY and CDR2 is SVGAGI in the germline V gene.

CDR3 coding DNA: TGTGCCATCAGTGATCTGGCAGGGGCTGAAGCTTTCTTT. This encodes CAISDLAGAEAFF. The chain links TRBV10-3 to TRBJ1-1; D perhaps matches TRBD1 (6 bases). Germline V gene data show CDR1 as ENHRY and CDR2 as SYGVKD. V was clipped by 3 bases and J by 6 bases, with 11 bases between them. The CDR3 spans 13 residues.

V usage is TRBV10-2 and J usage is TRBJ2-1, with TRBD2 matching 8 bases. V dropped 5 bases and J dropped 4; count of bases not matched to a gene: 4. Germline CDR1 reads WSHSY; CDR2 reads SAAADI. This CDR3 comprises 14 residues. The CDR3 DNA reads as TGCGCCAGCAGTAAGCCGGGGGGGTACAATGAGCAGTTCTTC. This gives the protein CASSKPGGYNEQFF.